Below, 11 T cell receptor beta chains from the same sample are listed, as sequenced in a study of CD8+ T cells in alopecia areata. Treatment reported: oral pan-JAK inhibitor, 5-10 mg twice daily. Reverse transcribed after extraction, RNA yielded cDNA as the sequencing template. The data were produced by immunoSEQ multiplex PCR, yet TCRdb's version contains in-frame clones alone and is incomplete. The sample shows roughly 190,000 clones, 60% of them seen only once. Source: CD4+ T cells sorted from blood, taken at week 4, from a patient treated with tofacitinib. These receptors were obtained from a human donor with alopecia areata.

DNA for the CDR3: TGTGCCAGCAGTTACGTTGGAGGGCTATATCAAAATGAGCAGTTCTTC. Its translation is CASSYVGGLYQNEQFF. J is TRBJ2-1 and V is TRBV6-5, with TRBD2 as a possible D gene (6 bases). In germline, CDR1 is MNHEY, CDR2 SVGAGI. The CDR3 runs 16 residues. The V end was cut by 2 bases, the J end by 7 bases, with 18 bases between.

V is TRBV10-3 and J is TRBJ2-3; TRBD1 is a possible D gene (5 bases). The CDR3 loop spans 14 amino acids. Trimming took off 4 bases at V and 6 bases at J, with 14 bases between the two ends. CDR1 is ENHRY, CDR2 SYGVKD, per germline. The CDR3 loop reads CAISAGQVSDTQYF. The CDR3 coding sequence is TGTGCCATCAGTGCAGGGCAGGTCAGCGATACGCAGTATTTT.

V gene TRBV6-6 combines with J gene TRBJ1-1; no firm D call. V was trimmed by 6 bases and J by 0 bases, leaving 11 bases between them. CDR1 is MNHNY and CDR2 is SVGAGI in the germline V gene (reference sequence). The CDR3 length is 14 residues. This CDR3 reads CASRESGMNTEAFF. DNA of the CDR3: TGTGCCAGCAGAGAGTCGGGCATGAACACTGAAGCTTTCTTT.

The rearrangement links TRBV23-1 to TRBJ1-2; no firm D call. TRBV23-1 is an ORF; its function is uncertain. This CDR3 has 10 residues. Trimming stripped 3 bases from V and 9 bases from J, with 5 bases between. In DNA, the CDR3 is TGCGCCAGCAGTCACAGGAGCTACACCTTC. Amino acid sequence: CASSHRSYTF.

This clone was seen a handful of times. The chain has TRBV29-1 and TRBJ1-2, with D perhaps matching TRBD1 (5 bases). Germline loops: CDR1 SQVTM, CDR2 ANQGSEA. This CDR3 is 11 amino acids long. V shed 3 bases and J shed 8 bases, with 10 bases lying between them. The CDR3 protein is CSVDREDGYTF. The CDR3, as DNA: TGCAGCGTTGACAGGGAGGACGGCTACACCTTC. Looking up the rest from reference TRBV29-1 and TRBJ1-2 gives the full variable domain: SAVISQKPSRDICQRGTSLTIQCQVDSQVTMMFWYRQQPGQSLTLIATANQGSEATYESGFVIDKFPISRPNLTFSTLTVSNMSPEDSSIYLCSVDREDGYTFGSGTRLTVV.

The rearrangement links TRBV4-1 to TRBJ2-5; the D gene is possibly TRBD1 (5 bases). Germline values: CDR1 MGHRA, CDR2 YSYEKL. Trimming stripped 3 bases from V and 1 base from J, with 9 bases between. This CDR3 is built from 14 residues. The CDR3 reads CASSQPTVQETQYF. The CDR3 DNA reads TGCGCCAGCAGCCAGCCGACAGTCCAAGAGACCCAGTACTTC.

This clone was counted only a few times. The chain uses TRBV23-1 and TRBJ2-5, with TRBD2 as a possible D gene (5 bases). TRBV23-1 is designated an ORF whose function remains uncertain. This CDR3 comprises 13 residues. With 6 bases removed from V and 5 bases from J, the gap between germline ends came to 13 bases. The chain's CDR3 is CASRRTQQETQYF. CDR3 in DNA: TGCGCCAGCAGGAGGACTCAACAGGAGACCCAGTACTTC.

The chain recombines TRBV4-1 with TRBJ1-2; D is unclear. V dropped 1 base and J dropped 8 bases, with 17 bases sitting between them. The CDR3 is made up of 15 amino acids. Per germline, CDR1 MGHRA and CDR2 YSYEKL. CDR3 sequence reads: CASSQVFGPNLGYTF. The DNA for the CDR3 is TGCGCCAGCAGCCAAGTATTCGGACCCAACCTCGGCTACACCTTC.

This rearrangement joins TRBV4-3 to TRBJ2-7; maybe TRBD2 (5 bases). V shed 0 bases and J shed 2 bases, with 11 bases lying between them. Per the germline V gene, CDR1 is LGHNA and CDR2 is YSLEER. This CDR3 comprises 15 residues. As DNA, the CDR3 is TGCGCCAGCAGCCAAGATGGAAACGGGGCCTACGAGCAGTACTTC. This encodes CASSQDGNGAYEQYF.

The chain combines TRBV7-9 with TRBJ1-6; 7 bases line up with TRBD1. The CDR3 is 15 residues long. Germline loops: CDR1 SEHNR, CDR2 FQNEAQ (reference sequence). After removal of 1 base from V and 10 bases from J, the junction contained 7 bases not matched to a gene. The CDR3 here is CASSLGGDRDSPLHF. The DNA of the CDR3 is TGTGCCAGCAGCTTAGGGGGGGACAGAGACTCACCCCTCCACTTT.

A word on this clone: The same CDR3 is also encoded by other DNA sequences in this sample. The V call is TRBV5-1, the J call TRBJ2-2; D remains unclear. V dropped 1 base and J dropped 2 bases, with 9 bases sitting between them. The CDR3 covers 15 residues. Germline lookup yields CDR1 SGHRS and CDR2 YFSETQ. Written as DNA, the CDR3 is TGCGCCAGCAGCTTGCAGAGCACAAACACCGGGGAGCTGTTTTTT. It specifies CASSLQSTNTGELFF. Full variable domain (outside the CDR3, taken from reference TRBV5-1 and TRBJ2-2): KAGVTQTPRYLIKTRGQQVTLSCSPISGHRSVSWYQQTPGQGLQFLFEYFSETQRNKGNFPGRFSGRQFSNSRSEMNVSTLELGDSALYLCASSLQSTNTGELFFGEGSRLTVL.